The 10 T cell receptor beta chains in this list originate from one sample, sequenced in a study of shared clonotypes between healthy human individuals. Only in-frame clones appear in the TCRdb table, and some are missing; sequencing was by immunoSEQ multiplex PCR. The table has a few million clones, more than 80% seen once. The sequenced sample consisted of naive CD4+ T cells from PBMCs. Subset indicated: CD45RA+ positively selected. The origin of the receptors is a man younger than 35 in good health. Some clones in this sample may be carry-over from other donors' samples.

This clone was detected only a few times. The CDR3 bases are TGCAGCGTTGGCGTCACTGGCTACACCTTC. It is translated as CSVGVTGYTF. V and J are TRBV29-1 and TRBJ1-2; D not resolved. V was cut by 4 bases and J by 7 bases, with 7 bases left in between. The germline V gene has CDR1 SQVTM and CDR2 ANQGSEA. There are 10 residues in the CDR3.

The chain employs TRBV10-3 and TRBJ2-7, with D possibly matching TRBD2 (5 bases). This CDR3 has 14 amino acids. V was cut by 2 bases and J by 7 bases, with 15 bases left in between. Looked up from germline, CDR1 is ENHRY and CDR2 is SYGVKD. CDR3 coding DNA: TGTGCCATCAGTGAGAGCGGTAGCTCCGGGGAGCAGTACTTC. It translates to CAISESGSSGEQYF.

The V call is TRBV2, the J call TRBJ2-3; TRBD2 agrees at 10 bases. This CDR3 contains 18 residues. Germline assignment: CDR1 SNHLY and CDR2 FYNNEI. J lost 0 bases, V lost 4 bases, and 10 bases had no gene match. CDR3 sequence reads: CASSGGAGLATSTDTQYF. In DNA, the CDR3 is TGTGCCAGCAGTGGGGGAGCGGGACTAGCGACTAGCACAGATACGCAGTATTTT. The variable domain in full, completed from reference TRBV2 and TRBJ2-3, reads EPEVTQTPSHQVTQMGQEVILRCVPISNHLYFYWYRQILGQKVEFLVSFYNNEISEKSEIFDDQFSVERPDGSNFTLKIRSTKLEDSAMYFCASSGGAGLATSTDTQYFGPGTRLTVL.

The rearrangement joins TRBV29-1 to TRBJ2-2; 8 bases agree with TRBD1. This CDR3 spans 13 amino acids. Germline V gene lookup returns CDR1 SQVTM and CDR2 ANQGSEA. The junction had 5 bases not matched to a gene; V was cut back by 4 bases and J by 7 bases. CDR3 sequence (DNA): TGCAGCGTTGCAGAACAGGGGGACGGGGAGCTGTTTTTT. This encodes CSVAEQGDGELFF.

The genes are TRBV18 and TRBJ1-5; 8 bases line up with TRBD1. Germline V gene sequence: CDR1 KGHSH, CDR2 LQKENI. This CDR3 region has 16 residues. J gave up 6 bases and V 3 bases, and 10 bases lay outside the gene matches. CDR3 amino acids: CASSPQGAKVSQPQHF. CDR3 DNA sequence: TGTGCCAGCTCACCGCAGGGGGCCAAGGTGAGTCAGCCCCAGCATTTT. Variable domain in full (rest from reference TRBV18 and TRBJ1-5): NAGVMQNPRHLVRRRGQEARLRCSPMKGHSHVYWYRQLPEEGLKFMVYLQKENIIDESGMPKERFSAEFPKEGPSILRIQQVVRGDSAAYFCASSPQGAKVSQPQHFGDGTRLSIL.

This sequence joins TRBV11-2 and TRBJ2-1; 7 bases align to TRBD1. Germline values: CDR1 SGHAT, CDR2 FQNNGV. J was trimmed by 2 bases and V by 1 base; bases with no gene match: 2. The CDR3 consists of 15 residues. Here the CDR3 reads CASSLVGTAYNEQFF. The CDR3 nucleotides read TGTGCCAGCAGCTTAGTCGGGACAGCCTACAATGAGCAGTTCTTC.

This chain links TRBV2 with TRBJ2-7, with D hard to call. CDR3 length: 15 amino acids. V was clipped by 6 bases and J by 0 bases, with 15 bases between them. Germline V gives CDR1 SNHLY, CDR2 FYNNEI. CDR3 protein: CASSDPAGFSYEQYF. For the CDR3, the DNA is TGTGCCAGCAGCGACCCGGCAGGCTTCTCCTACGAGCAGTACTTC.

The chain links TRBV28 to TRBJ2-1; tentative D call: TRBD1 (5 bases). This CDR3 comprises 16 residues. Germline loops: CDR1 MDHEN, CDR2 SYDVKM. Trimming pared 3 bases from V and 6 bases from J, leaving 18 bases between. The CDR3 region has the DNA TGTGCCAGCAGTTTTCAGGGTGGCAATCACGGCAATGAGCAGTTCTTC. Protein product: CASSFQGGNHGNEQFF.

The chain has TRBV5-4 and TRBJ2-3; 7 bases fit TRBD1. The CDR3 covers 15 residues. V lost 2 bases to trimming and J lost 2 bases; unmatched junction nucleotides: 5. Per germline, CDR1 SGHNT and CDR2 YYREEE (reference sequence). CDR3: CASSLGGHDTDTQYF. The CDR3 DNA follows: TGTGCCAGCAGCTTAGGGGGCCATGACACAGATACGCAGTATTTT.

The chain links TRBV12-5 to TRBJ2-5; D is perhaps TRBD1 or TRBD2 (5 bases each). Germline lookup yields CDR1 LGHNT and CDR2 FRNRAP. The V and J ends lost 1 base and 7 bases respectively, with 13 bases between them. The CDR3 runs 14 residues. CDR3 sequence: CASGLGGPRGTQYF. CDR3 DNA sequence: TGTGCTAGTGGTTTGGGGGGACCTCGGGGGACCCAGTACTTC. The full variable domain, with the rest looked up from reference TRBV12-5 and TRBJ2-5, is DARVTQTPRHKVTEMGQEVTMRCQPILGHNTVFWYRQTMMQGLELLAYFRNRAPLDDSGMPKDRFSAEMPDATLATLKIQPSEPRDSAVYFCASGLGGPRGTQYFGPGTRLLVL.